This paragraph reports one TCR beta chain. Its target is unknown. V was cut by 6 bases and J by 5 bases, with 11 bases left in between. Per germline, CDR1 SGHNT and CDR2 YENEEA. The CDR3 runs 13 residues. RNA, once extracted, was reverse transcribed into cDNA for use as the sequencing template. Generated by immunoSEQ multiplex PCR, the TCRdb table keeps only in-frame clones and is missing some. Here the sample spans over 200,000 clones, around three fifths being singletons. This sample was taken from a study of CD8+ T cells in alopecia areata. General observations from the study: Higher clonality was seen in lesional scalp than in normal scalp, especially in alopecia totalis/universalis.

The sample here was CD4+ T cells sorted from blood, taken at week 0. This chain uses TRBV11-3 with TRBJ2-1; D is ambiguous. The clonotype was recovered from a human donor with alopecia areata. CDR3 sequence (DNA): TGTGCCAGCAGGACCCGACGGAACAATGAGCAGTTCTTC. It specifies CASRTRRNNEQFF.